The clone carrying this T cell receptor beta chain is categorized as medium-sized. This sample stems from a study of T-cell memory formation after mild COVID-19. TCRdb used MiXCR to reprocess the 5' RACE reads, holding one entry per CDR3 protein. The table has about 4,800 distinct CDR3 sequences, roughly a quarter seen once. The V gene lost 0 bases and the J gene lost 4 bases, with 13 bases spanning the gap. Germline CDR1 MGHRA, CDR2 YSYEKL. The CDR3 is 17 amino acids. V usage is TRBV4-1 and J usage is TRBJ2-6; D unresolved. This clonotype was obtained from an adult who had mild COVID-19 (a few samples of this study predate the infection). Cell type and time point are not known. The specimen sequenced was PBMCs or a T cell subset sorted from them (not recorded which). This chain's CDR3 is CASSQDDVRTGANVLTF. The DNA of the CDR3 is TGCGCCAGCAGCCAAGATGACGTTCGGACGGGGGCCAACGTCCTGACTTTC.